A single sample gave rise to the 31 T cell receptor beta chains below, sequenced in a study of blood T cell repertoires in COVID-19. The method was immunoSEQ multiplex PCR; TCRdb's version includes in-frame clones alone and lacks a portion of them. The sample shows about 72,000 clones, around 90% of them seen only once. Material for sequencing was peripheral blood. The receptors come from a man aged 50 to 60 with acute or convalescent COVID-19.

V usage is TRBV7-9 and J usage is TRBJ1-1; no reliable D call. V gave up 6 bases and J gave up 1 base, with 9 bases separating them. This CDR3 contains 13 residues. Germline values: CDR1 SEHNR, CDR2 FQNEAQ (reference sequence). The DNA for the CDR3 is TGTGCCAGCAGACAGACAACGAACACTGAAGCTTTCTTT. Encoded protein: CASRQTTNTEAFF.

This chain links TRBV4-2 with TRBJ1-3; D is uncertain. This CDR3 is built from 15 residues. Deletions cut 0 bases from V and 0 bases from J, with 6 bases between. Germline V gene sequence: CDR1 LGHNA, CDR2 YNFKEQ. The CDR3 DNA is TGTGCCAGCAGCCAAGACAGGAACTCTGGAAACACCATATATTTT. Translation gives CASSQDRNSGNTIYF.

This clone was recorded a few times. The chain couples TRBV27 to TRBJ2-7; D is possibly TRBD1 (5 bases). This CDR3 is built from 15 residues. Trimming removed 2 bases at V and 3 bases at J, with 14 bases between. CDR1 is MNHEY and CDR2 is SMNVEV in the germline V gene (reference sequence). The chain's CDR3 is CASSLDSTLIYEQYF. Here the CDR3 DNA reads TGTGCCAGCAGTTTAGACAGTACCCTAATCTACGAGCAGTACTTC.

This chain joins TRBV5-6 and TRBJ2-3; D is possibly TRBD1 (6 bases). Germline lookup yields CDR1 SGHDT and CDR2 YYEEEE. The CDR3 contains 15 residues. Trimming removed 2 bases from V and 3 bases from J, with 13 bases in between. As DNA, the CDR3 is TGTGCCAGCAGCTTACCGGGACAAAAAACAGATACGCAGTATTTT. This gives the protein CASSLPGQKTDTQYF.

The chain carries TRBV5-5 and TRBJ2-3; D may be TRBD2 (7 bases). The CDR3 sequence is 15 residues long. Deletions cut 5 bases from V and 2 bases from J, with 15 bases between. Looked up from germline, CDR1 is SGHKS and CDR2 is YYEKEE (reference sequence). CDR3 DNA: TGTGCCAGCAGGGTGCGGGGGCTCGTCACAGATACGCAGTATTTT. As protein: CASRVRGLVTDTQYF.

This chain joins TRBV9 and TRBJ2-3; TRBD2 matches at 11 bases. The CDR3 consists of 17 residues. Germline values: CDR1 SGDLS, CDR2 YYNGEE. Germline trimming cut 0 bases from V and 5 bases from J; bases unmatched to any gene: 8. The CDR3 loop is CASSVVRLAGMGDTQYF. The CDR3 region has the DNA TGTGCCAGCAGCGTAGTCAGACTAGCGGGGATGGGAGATACGCAGTATTTT.

The chain combines TRBV6-2 or TRBV6-3 with TRBJ2-6, with 8 bases identical to TRBD1. V was clipped by 2 bases and J by 2 bases; unmatched bases: 8. The CDR3 runs to 18 residues. Germline V gives CDR1 MNHEY, CDR2 SVGEGT. In DNA, the CDR3 is TGTGCCAGCAGTTACAACCGGGACAGGTTTACTGGGGCCAACGTCCTGACTTTC. It specifies CASSYNRDRFTGANVLTF.

V usage is TRBV6-2 or TRBV6-3 and J usage is TRBJ1-2, with TRBD1 matching 7 bases. Germline CDR1 reads MNHEY; CDR2 reads SVGEGT. The CDR3 has 17 residues. J was trimmed by 0 bases and V by 2 bases; bases with no gene match: 9. The CDR3 DNA reads TGTGCCAGCAGTTACACCTGGGACAGACGAACTAACTATGGCTACACCTTC. This encodes CASSYTWDRRTNYGYTF.

This chain joins TRBV6-2 or TRBV6-3 and TRBJ1-5; D gene unclear. The CDR3 totals 16 residues. Trimming cost V 4 bases and J 0 bases, with 13 bases left between them. The V gene's germline CDR1 is MNHEY and CDR2 SVGEGT. The CDR3 DNA reads TGTGCCAGCAGTTTTGTCCATGGCCGTAGCAATCAGCCCCAGCATTTT. Its translation is CASSFVHGRSNQPQHF.

This chain connects TRBV7-2 to TRBJ1-4; TRBD1 matches 10 bases. Trimming cost V 3 bases and J 3 bases; bases outside gene matches: 7. This CDR3 comprises 17 residues. Germline lookup yields CDR1 SGHTA and CDR2 FQGNSA. The CDR3 region has the DNA TGTGCCAGCAGCTTGAGGACAGGGGGATGGTCTAATGAAAAACTGTTTTTT. Amino acids: CASSLRTGGWSNEKLFF.

This clone has a single count. The chain uses TRBV10-3 and TRBJ1-2, with D perhaps TRBD1 (6 bases). CDR1 and CDR2 from the germline V gene are ENHRY and SYGVKD. V lost 0 bases and J lost 1, with 15 bases in between. The CDR3 totals 17 residues. CDR3 sequence reads: CAISESGGGPINYGYTF. CDR3 bases: TGTGCCATCAGTGAGTCAGGGGGGGGCCCGATTAACTATGGCTACACCTTC.

This chain connects TRBV7-2 to TRBJ1-5; D is unclear. The CDR3 consists of 14 residues. CDR1 is SGHTA, CDR2 FQGNSA, per germline. Trimming stripped 1 base from V and 2 bases from J, with 6 bases between. CDR3 loop: CASSLVPGNQPQHF. For the CDR3, the DNA is TGTGCCAGCAGCTTAGTACCGGGCAATCAGCCCCAGCATTTT.

The chain recombines TRBV7-3 with TRBJ2-3; TRBD1 aligns across 7 bases. The CDR3 length is 14 residues. The V gene's germline CDR1 is SGHTA and CDR2 FQGTGA. Losses at the gene ends were 5 bases for V and 5 bases for J; bases not matched to a gene: 7. The CDR3 coding sequence is TGTGCCAGCAGCCCCTCGGCAGGGGGAGATACGCAGTATTTT. Amino acids: CASSPSAGGDTQYF.

The chain links TRBV9 to TRBJ2-5; D call uncertain. The CDR3 has 14 amino acids. Trimming took off 1 base at V and 5 bases at J, with 12 bases between the two ends. Per the germline V gene, CDR1 is SGDLS and CDR2 is YYNGEE. Written as DNA, the CDR3 is TGTGCCAGCAGCGTAAGCTCGATCGGGGAGACCCAGTACTTC. Residues: CASSVSSIGETQYF. The full variable domain, rest sourced from reference TRBV9 and TRBJ2-5, is DSGVTQTPKHLITATGQRVTLRCSPRSGDLSVYWYQQSLDQGLQFLIQYYNGEERAKGNILERFSAQQFPDLHSELNLSSLELGDSALYFCASSVSSIGETQYFGPGTRLLVL.

The rearrangement links TRBV6-2 or TRBV6-3 to TRBJ2-7, with D perhaps matching TRBD2 (6 bases). Trimming pared 2 bases from V and 4 bases from J, leaving 15 bases between. The germline V gene encodes CDR1 MNHEY and CDR2 SVGEGT. This CDR3 is built from 15 residues. CDR3 sequence (DNA): TGTGCCAGCAGTTACGCGGGGCGCGTAGGTTACGAGCAGTACTTC. Residues: CASSYAGRVGYEQYF.

The chain joins TRBV6-5 to TRBJ2-7; TRBD1 matches at 9 bases. The CDR3 length is 13 residues. After removal of 6 bases from V and 3 bases from J, the junction contained 3 bases not matched to a gene. Germline CDR1 MNHEY, CDR2 SVGAGI. Written as DNA, the CDR3 is TGTGCCAGCAGGCCGGGACAGGGCTACGAGCAGTACTTC. This encodes CASRPGQGYEQYF.

V is TRBV10-3 and J is TRBJ2-1; D gene unclear. This CDR3 is 13 amino acids long. Germline-derived CDR1 and CDR2 are ENHRY and SYGVKD. Trimming removed 0 bases at V and 9 bases at J, with 9 bases between. The CDR3 protein is CAISESNTGEQFF. The CDR3 nucleotides are TGTGCCATCAGTGAGTCGAATACCGGTGAGCAGTTCTTC.

The chain joins TRBV6-2 or TRBV6-3 to TRBJ2-4; 7 bases are shared with TRBD1. This CDR3 spans 14 amino acids. CDR1 is MNHEY, CDR2 SVGEGT, per germline. The V and J ends lost 6 bases and 3 bases, in that order; junction bases with no gene match: 5. DNA for the CDR3: TGTGCCAGCAGCGGACAGGACCTCAAAAACATTCAGTACTTC. It translates to CASSGQDLKNIQYF.

The V call is TRBV3-1 (or the pseudogene TRBV3-2), the J call TRBJ2-7; TRBD1 agrees at 7 bases. Germline CDR1 is LGHDT and CDR2 is YNNKEL (reference sequence). This CDR3 spans 15 amino acids. V trimming: 1 base; J trimming: 2 bases; junction bases outside the gene matches: 5. The CDR3 loop is CASSQVRTGAYEQYF. DNA for the CDR3: TGTGCCAGCAGCCAAGTTCGTACAGGGGCCTACGAGCAGTACTTC.

Remarks on this clone: Other DNA sequences of this sample code for an identical CDR3. The rearrangement joins TRBV24-1 to TRBJ1-2; TRBD1 matches at 10 bases. The V segment lost 3 bases and the J segment 6 bases; nucleotides outside the gene matches: 0. Per germline, CDR1 KGHDR and CDR2 SFDVKD. The CDR3 runs to 13 residues. CDR3 sequence reads: CATSDDRGHGYTF. The DNA of the CDR3 is TGTGCCACCAGTGATGACAGGGGGCATGGCTACACCTTC.

To note about this clone: The sample holds other DNA sequences that translate to the same CDR3. The chain is built from TRBV18 and TRBJ1-1; possibly TRBD1 for D (5 bases). Germline V gives CDR1 KGHSH, CDR2 LQKENI. Deletions cut 1 base from V and 0 bases from J, with 12 bases between. The CDR3 spans 16 residues. DNA of the CDR3: TGTGCCAGCTCACCACTCAGGGTCAGGGTGAACACTGAAGCTTTCTTT. This translates into CASSPLRVRVNTEAFF.

The V gene is TRBV27, the J gene TRBJ1-2, with D possibly matching TRBD1 (5 bases). The germline gives CDR1 MNHEY, CDR2 SMNVEV (reference sequence). The CDR3 is made up of 13 amino acids. Deletions cut 2 bases from V and 3 bases from J, with 7 bases between. The CDR3 spells CASSLRQYYGYTF. The CDR3 DNA sequence: TGTGCCAGCAGTTTACGACAGTACTATGGCTACACCTTC.

V gene TRBV7-6 combines with J gene TRBJ1-1; 8 bases align to TRBD1. The CDR3 runs to 17 residues. V dropped 0 bases and J dropped 1; count of bases not matched to a gene: 7. The V gene's germline CDR1 is SGHVS and CDR2 FNYEAQ. This CDR3 reads CASSLAPGGAENTEAFF. In DNA form, the CDR3 reads TGTGCCAGCAGCTTAGCCCCAGGGGGCGCGGAGAACACTGAAGCTTTCTTT.

The chain employs TRBV9 and TRBJ2-2, with 8 bases lining up with TRBD1. V trimming: 3 bases; J trimming: 4 bases; junction bases outside the gene matches: 5. Germline V gene sequence: CDR1 SGDLS, CDR2 YYNGEE. The CDR3 extends over 15 amino acids. The CDR3 spells CASSGGTGITGELFF. CDR3 DNA sequence: TGTGCCAGCAGCGGTGGGACAGGTATCACCGGGGAGCTGTTTTTT.

V gene TRBV12-5 combines with J gene TRBJ1-3; no reliable D call. V dropped 8 bases and J dropped 0 bases, with 17 bases sitting between them. The CDR3 consists of 16 residues. The V gene's germline CDR1 is LGHNT and CDR2 FRNRAP. The CDR3 is CASSEGVLTSGNTIYF. As DNA, the CDR3 is TGTGCTAGTTCAGAGGGAGTTTTAACCTCTGGAAACACCATATATTTT. Looking up the rest from reference TRBV12-5 and TRBJ1-3 gives the full variable domain: DARVTQTPRHKVTEMGQEVTMRCQPILGHNTVFWYRQTMMQGLELLAYFRNRAPLDDSGMPKDRFSAEMPDATLATLKIQPSEPRDSAVYFCASSEGVLTSGNTIYFGEGSWLTVV.

V is TRBV7-6 and J is TRBJ2-3; 11 nucleotides line up with TRBD2. The CDR3 contains 15 residues. The V and J ends lost 5 bases and 6 bases, in that order; junction bases with no gene match: 7. Germline loops: CDR1 SGHVS, CDR2 FNYEAQ. Here the CDR3 DNA reads TGTGCCAGCAGCCTACTAGCGGGGGCGGGTGATACGCAGTATTTT. Translating it yields CASSLLAGAGDTQYF. The variable domain in full, completed from reference TRBV7-6 and TRBJ2-3, reads GAGVSQSPRYKVTKRGQDVALRCDPISGHVSLYWYRQALGQGPEFLTYFNYEAQQDKSGLPNDRFSAERPEGSISTLTIQRTEQRDSAMYRCASSLLAGAGDTQYFGPGTRLTVL.

The J gene is TRBJ2-7, the V gene TRBV30, with TRBD1 matching over 7 bases. The germline CDR1 and CDR2 sequences are GTSNPN and SVGIG (reference sequence). V lost 4 bases to trimming and J lost 3 bases; unmatched junction nucleotides: 9. This CDR3 has 14 residues. CDR3 residues: CAWTYGAGGYEQYF. The CDR3 bases are TGTGCCTGGACCTACGGGGCAGGGGGCTACGAGCAGTACTTC.

This clone was observed once. V gene TRBV12-3 or TRBV12-4 combines with J gene TRBJ1-1; D is unclear. V was shortened by 6 bases and J by 1 base, with 6 bases between the two germline ends. The CDR3 sequence is 12 residues long. Here the CDR3 reads CASRRGNTEAFF. DNA of the CDR3: TGTGCCAGCAGACGGGGGAACACTGAAGCTTTCTTT.

The chain recombines TRBV11-2 with TRBJ2-7, with a possible D match to TRBD1 (6 bases). The CDR3 extends over 16 amino acids. V lost 1 base and J lost 6, with 19 bases in between. Per the germline V gene, CDR1 is SGHAT and CDR2 is FQNNGV. In nucleotides, the CDR3 is TGTGCCAGCAGCTTAGGCTTGGGGATACTAGGGGGCGAGCAGTACTTC. This gives the protein CASSLGLGILGGEQYF. Full variable domain (outside the CDR3, taken from reference TRBV11-2 and TRBJ2-7): EAGVAQSPRYKIIEKRQSVAFWCNPISGHATLYWYQQILGQGPKLLIQFQNNGVVDDSQLPKDRFSAERLKGVDSTLKIQPAKLEDSAVYLCASSLGLGILGGEQYFGPGTRLTVT.

The CDR3 DNA sequence: TGTGCCAGCAGCCCAACTAGCGCTGACTACAATGAGCAGTTCTTC. Amino acid sequence: CASSPTSADYNEQFF. The rearrangement uses TRBV3-1 (or the pseudogene TRBV3-2) and TRBJ2-1; 7 bases are shared with TRBD2. This CDR3 spans 15 amino acids. Trimming took 4 bases from V and 3 from J; bases not matched to a gene: 6. CDR1 LGHDT and CDR2 YNNKEL come from the germline V gene (reference sequence).

The V and J genes are TRBV12-3 or TRBV12-4 and TRBJ1-1, with 9 bases identical to TRBD1. With V trimmed by 6 bases and J by 4 bases, 3 bases remained unmatched. The CDR3 sequence is 13 residues long. The CDR3 loop reads CASRTGGGTEAFF. The CDR3 DNA follows: TGTGCCAGCAGGACAGGGGGTGGCACTGAAGCTTTCTTT.